This is a list of T cell receptor beta chains from one sample in a study of shared clonotypes between healthy human individuals. The method was immunoSEQ multiplex PCR; TCRdb's version includes in-frame clones alone and lacks a portion of them. The sample consists of 2 million to 2.5 million clones, roughly 93% of them appearing once. The sample comprised naive CD4+ T cells from PBMCs. These receptors all stem from a man younger than 30 in good health. Some clones in this sample may be carry-over from other donors' samples. The CDR3 runs from the conserved cysteine through the conserved F or W. A D gene is named only where the DNA matches it firmly. A row's size may be missing; if present it is once, few, many or a size class.

j_call,v_call,clone_size,d_call,cdr3_nt,cdr3_aa
TRBJ2-7,TRBV9,NA,TRBD2,TGTGCCAGCAGCGTATTTCCGGGAGGGGAAGGCGAGCAGTACTTC,CASSVFPGGEGEQYF
TRBJ1-3,TRBV5-6,NA,TRBD1,TGTGCCAGCAGCTTGGTTTGGACAGGGGGCTCTGGAAACACCATATATTTT,CASSLVWTGGSGNTIYF
TRBJ2-7,TRBV11-2,few,NA,TGTGCCAGCAGCTCCTCTTTCTACGAGCAGTACTTC,CASSSSFYEQYF
TRBJ2-7,TRBV4-3,NA,NA,TGCGCCAGCAGCCAGGGGTTCCCGGGGAGCTACGAGCAGTACTTC,CASSQGFPGSYEQYF
TRBJ2-7,TRBV7-2,NA,NA,TGTGCCAGCAGCTTAGTCACCGGGGCCTCTAACGAGCAGTACTTC,CASSLVTGASNEQYF
TRBJ2-7,TRBV7-8,NA,TRBD1,TGTGCCAGCAGCGTCGACAGGGGTAGCTCCTACGAGCAGTACTTC,CASSVDRGSSYEQYF
TRBJ2-7,TRBV6-1,NA,NA,TGTGCCAGCAGTTCCAGGGGGGGCTCCTACGAGCAGTACTTC,CASSSRGGSYEQYF
TRBJ2-7,TRBV5-1,NA,NA,TGCGCCAGCAGCTGGATGACAGGTGCCTACGAGCAGTACTTC,CASSWMTGAYEQYF
TRBJ2-2,TRBV15,NA,TRBD1,TGTGCCACCAGCAGAGCGTACGAGACAGGGTCCACCGGGGAGCTGTTTTTT,CATSRAYETGSTGELFF
TRBJ1-2,TRBV5-1,NA,TRBD1,TGCGCCAGCAGCTTCACCTCGACAGGGAGTTACTATGGCTACACCTTC,CASSFTSTGSYYGYTF
TRBJ2-2,TRBV7-2,NA,NA,TGTGCCAGCAGCTTACGACAGGCGAACACCGGGGAGCTGTTTTTT,CASSLRQANTGELFF
TRBJ2-7,TRBV28,NA,NA,TGTGCCAGCGGCGAACCGAGCGCCCCCAACGAGCAGTACTTC,CASGEPSAPNEQYF
TRBJ1-1,TRBV7-2,few,NA,TGTGCCAGCAGCTTAGTTGCAGGGGCGAACACTGAAGCTTTCTTT,CASSLVAGANTEAFF
TRBJ2-2,TRBV6-5,NA,TRBD2,TGTGCCAGCGGGCTAGCGGCGAACACCGGGGAGCTGTTTTTT,CASGLAANTGELFF
TRBJ2-7,TRBV2,NA,NA,TGTGCCAGCAGTGTACAGGGGAGGTACGAGCAGTACTTC,CASSVQGRYEQYF
TRBJ1-6,TRBV4-1,NA,NA,TGCGCCAGCAGCCCGCCTCCTACCCAGACATCGGGGGTGCGGTCACCCCTCCACTTT,CASSPPPTQTSGVRSPLHF
TRBJ2-5,TRBV7-2,NA,NA,TGTGCCAGCACCACCCTCTGGGGCGAGACCCAGTACTTC,CASTTLWGETQYF
TRBJ2-6,TRBV7-3,NA,NA,TGTGCCAGCAGCTTAGCGACCCCTCGGGGGGCCAACGTCCTGACTTTC,CASSLATPRGANVLTF
TRBJ2-1,TRBV6-6,NA,NA,TGTGCCAGCAGACTCGCTCTTAGCGGAAATCCCAATGAGCAGTTCTTC,CASRLALSGNPNEQFF
TRBJ1-4,TRBV27,NA,NA,TGTGCCAGCAGCAATCAGAGGGGAAAACTGTTTTTT,CASSNQRGKLFF
TRBJ1-2,TRBV6-5,NA,TRBD1,TGTGCCAGCAGTTACGACAGGGGGGGCAATGGCTACACCTTC,CASSYDRGGNGYTF
TRBJ2-1,TRBV5-1,NA,NA,TGCGCCAGCAGCTTGGCCCGGAGCTCCTACAATGAGCAGTTCTTC,CASSLARSSYNEQFF
TRBJ1-1,TRBV27,NA,NA,TGTGCCAGCAGTTTATCGGCGTCCACTGAAGCTTTCTTT,CASSLSASTEAFF
TRBJ1-1,TRBV2,few,NA,TGTGCCAGCAGTGAAGGGCTGGTGGCCACTGAAGCTTTCTTT,CASSEGLVATEAFF
TRBJ2-1,TRBV27,NA,TRBD2,TGTGCCAGCAGTTTATTCGGCGCGGGAGGTTCCTACAATGAGCAGTTCTTC,CASSLFGAGGSYNEQFF
TRBJ2-1,TRBV5-1,NA,NA,TGCGCCAGCAGCTTGGATGTGACTCCCTCCTACAATGAGCAGTTCTTC,CASSLDVTPSYNEQFF
TRBJ1-5,TRBV28,NA,NA,TGTGCCAGCAGTTTTCGGGGCCTACGGGGCAATCAGCCCCAGCATTTT,CASSFRGLRGNQPQHF
TRBJ2-3,TRBV2,NA,NA,TGTGCCAGCAGCAAACTCTTCTCAGGGGGGCTCACCCTCACAGATACGCAGTATTTT,CASSKLFSGGLTLTDTQYF